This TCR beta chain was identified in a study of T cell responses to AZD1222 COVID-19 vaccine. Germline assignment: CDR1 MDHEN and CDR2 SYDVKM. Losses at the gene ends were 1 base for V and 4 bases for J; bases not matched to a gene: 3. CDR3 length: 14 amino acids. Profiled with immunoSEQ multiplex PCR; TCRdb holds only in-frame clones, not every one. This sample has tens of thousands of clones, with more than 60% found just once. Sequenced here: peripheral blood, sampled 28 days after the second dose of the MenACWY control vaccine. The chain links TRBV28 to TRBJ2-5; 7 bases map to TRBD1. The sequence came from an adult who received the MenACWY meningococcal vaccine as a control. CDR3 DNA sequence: TGTGCCAGCAGTTTATTACAGGGGCCAGAGACCCAGTACTTC. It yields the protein CASSLLQGPETQYF.